One sample yielded the 20 T cell receptor beta chains listed below, sequenced in a study of T cell responses to AZD1222 COVID-19 vaccine. Sequenced by immunoSEQ multiplex PCR; TCRdb stores in-frame clones only, minus some. This table holds 85,000 to 130,000 clones, roughly 89% found once. The sequenced sample was peripheral blood, obtained on day 0 of AZD1222 vaccination. Every receptor here comes from an adult in good health.

This CDR3 reads CATSRDSYGYTF. The DNA for the CDR3 is TGTGCCACTTCTCGGGATAGCTATGGCTACACCTTC. The V and J genes are TRBV10-3 and TRBJ1-2; no definite D call. The germline V gene has CDR1 ENHRY and CDR2 SYGVKD. This CDR3 is built from 12 residues. Trimming removed 10 bases from V and 4 bases from J, with 13 bases in between.

CDR3 coding DNA: TGTGCCAGCATGACAGGACACTACGAGCAGTACTTC. Translated: CASMTGHYEQYF. The chain couples TRBV12-3 or TRBV12-4 to TRBJ2-7; D might be TRBD1 (6 bases). The V and J ends lost 7 bases and 3 bases respectively, with 10 bases between them. The CDR3 contains 12 residues.

The genes are TRBV6-6 and TRBJ1-4; 9 positions agree with TRBD1. Germline CDR1 reads MNHNY; CDR2 reads SVGAGI (reference sequence). This CDR3 contains 16 residues. V lost 4 bases and J lost 0; bases outside the gene matches: 3. CDR3 sequence: CASSSRQGATNEKLFF. CDR3 nucleotides: TGTGCCAGCAGTTCACGACAGGGGGCAACTAATGAAAAACTGTTTTTT.

The J gene is TRBJ1-2, the V gene TRBV3-1 (or the pseudogene TRBV3-2), with D unclear. Germline values: CDR1 LGHDT, CDR2 YNNKEL (reference sequence). Trimming removed 1 base from V and 6 bases from J, with 9 bases in between. The CDR3 extends over 13 amino acids. In DNA form, the CDR3 reads TGTGCCAGCAGCCAAGTGGTCGGTGATGGCTACACCTTC. Its translation: CASSQVVGDGYTF.

The rearrangement uses TRBV5-1 and TRBJ2-1, with no clear D. This CDR3 has 16 residues. Per the germline V gene, CDR1 is SGHRS and CDR2 is YFSETQ. V was clipped by 0 bases and J by 6 bases, with 16 bases between them. The CDR3 coding sequence is TGCGCCAGCAGCTTGGCCGGGTCGCCCACCCCCAATGAGCAGTTCTTC. It specifies CASSLAGSPTPNEQFF.

The CDR3 spells CASSLGGKLNTGELFF. CDR3 in DNA: TGTGCCAGCAGCTTAGGTGGCAAATTGAACACCGGGGAGCTGTTTTTT. The rearrangement links TRBV7-9 to TRBJ2-2; no firm D call. The CDR3 is made up of 16 amino acids. The germline CDR1 and CDR2 sequences are SEHNR and FQNEAQ (reference sequence). V lost 1 base and J 1 base, leaving 10 bases between the germline ends.

The gene calls are TRBV11-2 and TRBJ2-3; D is perhaps TRBD1 or TRBD2 (6 bases each). CDR1 and CDR2 from the germline V gene are SGHAT and FQNNGV. The CDR3 runs to 14 residues. V shed 2 bases and J shed 4 bases, with 10 bases lying between them. CDR3 protein: CASSLIGGADTQYF. CDR3 coding DNA: TGTGCCAGCAGCTTAATCGGGGGCGCAGATACGCAGTATTTT. Drawing the rest from reference TRBV11-2 and TRBJ2-3, the complete variable domain is EAGVAQSPRYKIIEKRQSVAFWCNPISGHATLYWYQQILGQGPKLLIQFQNNGVVDDSQLPKDRFSAERLKGVDSTLKIQPAKLEDSAVYLCASSLIGGADTQYFGPGTRLTVL.

The genes are TRBV3-1 (or the pseudogene TRBV3-2) and TRBJ1-5, with D perhaps TRBD1 (6 bases). Trimming removed 6 bases at V and 3 bases at J, with 9 bases between. The CDR3 extends over 13 amino acids. Germline V gives CDR1 LGHDT, CDR2 YNNKEL (reference sequence). CDR3 sequence reads: CASRTGFNQPQHF. CDR3 in DNA: TGTGCCAGCAGAACAGGGTTCAATCAGCCCCAGCATTTT.

This sequence joins TRBV18 and TRBJ1-4; 7 nucleotides match TRBD1. Germline V gives CDR1 KGHSH, CDR2 LQKENI. The CDR3 length is 16 residues. V dropped 4 bases and J dropped 0; count of bases not matched to a gene: 5. The CDR3 DNA follows: TGTGCCAGCTCACAGGGACAGCCGTCAACTAATGAAAAACTGTTTTTT. It yields the protein CASSQGQPSTNEKLFF.

This chain connects TRBV11-2 to TRBJ1-3; 9 nucleotides align to TRBD1. Trimming took 5 bases from V and 2 from J; bases not matched to a gene: 4. Germline lookup yields CDR1 SGHAT and CDR2 FQNNGV. This CDR3 region has 15 residues. In DNA form, the CDR3 reads TGTGCCAGCAGCCCCTGGACAGGGGCTGGAAACACCATATATTTT. The encoded protein is CASSPWTGAGNTIYF.

This clone has just a few counts. The chain carries TRBV27 and TRBJ1-1; 10 bases line up with TRBD1. CDR3 length: 16 amino acids. The J segment lost 1 base and the V segment lost 6 bases, leaving 8 bases of the junction unmatched. In germline, CDR1 is MNHEY, CDR2 SMNVEV (reference sequence). The CDR3, as DNA: TGTGCCAGCAGGAAAGGGACAGGGGTAGGGAACACTGAAGCTTTCTTT. Its protein product is CASRKGTGVGNTEAFF.

This clone has at least ten counts. V and J are TRBV5-1 and TRBJ1-4; D may be TRBD1 (6 bases). The CDR3 covers 15 residues. Trimming pared 4 bases from V and 8 bases from J, leaving 18 bases between. The V gene's germline CDR1 is SGHRS and CDR2 YFSETQ. The CDR3 DNA is TGCGCCAGCAGCCTTGAATTGGGGGCAGGCGAAAAACTGTTTTTT. Translation gives CASSLELGAGEKLFF.

This clone came up once. The rearrangement uses TRBV30 and TRBJ1-2; 10 bases line up with TRBD1. The V segment lost 5 bases and the J segment 4 bases; nucleotides outside the gene matches: 7. This CDR3 is built from 14 residues. Per germline, CDR1 GTSNPN and CDR2 SVGIG (reference sequence). CDR3 bases: TGTGCCTGGGAGGGACAGGGGAGAAGCTATGGCTACACCTTC. Translated: CAWEGQGRSYGYTF.

This chain joins TRBV19 and TRBJ1-5, with D unresolved. V shed 9 bases and J shed 9 bases, with 18 bases lying between them. Germline CDR1 LNHDA, CDR2 SQIVND (reference sequence). The CDR3 consists of 13 residues. CDR3 DNA sequence: TGTGCCAGAAGAGTACGGGGTTCTCCGCCCCAGCATTTT. Residues: CARRVRGSPPQHF.

This chain links TRBV27 with TRBJ1-6; D is unresolved. The CDR3 sequence is 15 residues long. The ends were cut back, 0 bases at V and 10 bases at J, with 13 bases in the middle. From germline, CDR1 is MNHEY and CDR2 SMNVEV (reference sequence). This chain's CDR3 is CASSLSPGIGSPLHF. In DNA, the CDR3 is TGTGCCAGCAGTTTATCACCCGGAATCGGGTCACCCCTCCACTTT.

This clone has only a few counts. V gene TRBV7-9 combines with J gene TRBJ1-6, with D perhaps matching TRBD1 (6 bases). Germline CDR1 is SEHNR and CDR2 is FQNEAQ (reference sequence). This CDR3 comprises 13 residues. Trimming removed 6 bases from V and 10 bases from J, with 13 bases in between. CDR3 sequence: CASRPTGSSPLHF. In DNA form, the CDR3 reads TGTGCCAGCAGACCCACAGGGAGCTCACCCCTCCACTTT.

The J gene is TRBJ2-3, the V gene TRBV6-5; TRBD2 agrees at 13 bases. Germline CDR1 and CDR2: MNHEY and SVGAGI. This CDR3 has 14 amino acids. The trim removed 6 bases at V and 6 bases at J, leaving 3 bases unmatched. The CDR3 DNA reads TGTGCCAGCAGCTCACTAGCGGGGGGGGATACGCAGTATTTT. Translation gives CASSSLAGGDTQYF.

The chain recombines TRBV28 with TRBJ2-1; 10 nucleotides match TRBD2. V was pared by 4 bases and J by 6 bases, with 9 bases of the junction left unmatched. This CDR3 comprises 16 residues. Germline assignment: CDR1 MDHEN and CDR2 SYDVKM. The CDR3 DNA sequence: TGTGCCAGCAGTTCTAGCGGGAGAAAGGGTAGCAATGAGCAGTTCTTC. Its translation is CASSSSGRKGSNEQFF.

Concerning this clone itself: At the DNA level, this CDR3 is encoded by other sequences in the same sample as well. This chain joins TRBV6-5 and TRBJ1-1; 7 nucleotides agree with TRBD1. There are 13 residues in the CDR3. The V gene end was trimmed by 5 bases and the J gene end by 5 bases; junction bases not matched to a gene: 5. Germline V gene sequence: CDR1 MNHEY, CDR2 SVGAGI. The CDR3 loop reads CASSRQGGTEAFF. Written as DNA, the CDR3 is TGTGCCAGCAGTCGACAGGGAGGGACTGAAGCTTTCTTT.

The V and J genes are TRBV5-4 and TRBJ1-2; the D gene is possibly TRBD1 (5 bases). The V gene lost 4 bases and the J gene lost 6 bases, with 16 bases spanning the gap. The CDR3 is 14 amino acids. The germline V gene encodes CDR1 SGHNT and CDR2 YYREEE (reference sequence). CDR3 bases: TGTGCCAGCAGCACCTTGGCAGGGTGGAATGGCTACACCTTC. The encoded protein is CASSTLAGWNGYTF.